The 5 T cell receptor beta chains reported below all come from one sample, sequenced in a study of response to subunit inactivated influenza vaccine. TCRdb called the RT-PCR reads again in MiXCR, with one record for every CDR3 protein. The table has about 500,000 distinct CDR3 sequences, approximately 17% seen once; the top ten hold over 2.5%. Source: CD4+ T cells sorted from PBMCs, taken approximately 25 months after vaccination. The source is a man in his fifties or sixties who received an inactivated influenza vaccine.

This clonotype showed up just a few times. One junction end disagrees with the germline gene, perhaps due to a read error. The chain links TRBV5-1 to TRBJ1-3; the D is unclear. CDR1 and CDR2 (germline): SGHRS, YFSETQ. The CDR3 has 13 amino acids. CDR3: CASSSLSGDTIYF. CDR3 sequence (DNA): TGCGCCAGCAGCTCGCTATCTGGAGACACCATATATTTT.

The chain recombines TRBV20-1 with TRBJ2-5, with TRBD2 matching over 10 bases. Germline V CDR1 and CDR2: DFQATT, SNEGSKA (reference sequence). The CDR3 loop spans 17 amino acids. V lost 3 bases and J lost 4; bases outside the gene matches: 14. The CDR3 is CSASSQREGWGLETQYF. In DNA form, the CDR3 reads TGCAGTGCTAGTAGCCAGCGGGAGGGCTGGGGTTTAGAGACCCAGTACTTC.

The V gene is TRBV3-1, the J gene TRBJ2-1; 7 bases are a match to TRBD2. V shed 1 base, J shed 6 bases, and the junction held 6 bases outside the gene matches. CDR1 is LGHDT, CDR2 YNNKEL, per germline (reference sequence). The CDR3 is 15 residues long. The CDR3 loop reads CASSQGGGSANEQFF. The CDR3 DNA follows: TGTGCCAGCAGCCAAGGGGGCGGGAGTGCCAATGAGCAGTTCTTC.

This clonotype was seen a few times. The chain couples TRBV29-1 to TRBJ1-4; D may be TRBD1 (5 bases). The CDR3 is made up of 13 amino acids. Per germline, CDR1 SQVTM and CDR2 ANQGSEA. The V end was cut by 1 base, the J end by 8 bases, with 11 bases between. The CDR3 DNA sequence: TGCAGCGTTGAAGGAGGGGCCGGGGAAAAACTGTTTTTT. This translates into CSVEGGAGEKLFF.

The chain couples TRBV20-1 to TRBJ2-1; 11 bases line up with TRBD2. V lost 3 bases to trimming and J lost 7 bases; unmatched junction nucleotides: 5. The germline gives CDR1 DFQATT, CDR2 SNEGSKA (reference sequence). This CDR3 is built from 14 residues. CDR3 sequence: CSARSGLAGNEQFF. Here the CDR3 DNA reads TGCAGTGCTAGGTCAGGACTAGCGGGTAATGAGCAGTTCTTC.